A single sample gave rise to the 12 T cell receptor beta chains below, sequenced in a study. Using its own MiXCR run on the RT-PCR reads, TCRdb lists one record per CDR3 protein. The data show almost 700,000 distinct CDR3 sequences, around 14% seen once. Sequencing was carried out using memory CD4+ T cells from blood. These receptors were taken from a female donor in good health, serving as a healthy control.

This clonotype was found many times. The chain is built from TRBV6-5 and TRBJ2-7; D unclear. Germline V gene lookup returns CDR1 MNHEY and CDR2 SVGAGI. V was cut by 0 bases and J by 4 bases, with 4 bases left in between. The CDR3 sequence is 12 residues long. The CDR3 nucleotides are TGTGCCAGCAGTTACTCTCGATACGAGCAGTACTTC. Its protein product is CASSYSRYEQYF.

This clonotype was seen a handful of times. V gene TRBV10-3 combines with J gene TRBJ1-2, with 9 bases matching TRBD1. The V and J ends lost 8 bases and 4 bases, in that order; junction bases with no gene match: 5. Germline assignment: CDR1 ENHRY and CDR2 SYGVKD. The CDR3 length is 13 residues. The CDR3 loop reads CAISDRGLYGYTF. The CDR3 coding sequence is TGTGCCATCTCGGACAGGGGTCTCTATGGCTACACCTTC.

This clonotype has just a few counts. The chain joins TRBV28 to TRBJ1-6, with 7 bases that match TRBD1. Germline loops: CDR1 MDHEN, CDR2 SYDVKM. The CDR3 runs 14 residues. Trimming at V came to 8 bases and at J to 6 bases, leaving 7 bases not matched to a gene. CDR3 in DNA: TGTGCCAGCGATACAGGGGCTCGTAATTCACCCCTCCACTTT. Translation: CASDTGARNSPLHF.

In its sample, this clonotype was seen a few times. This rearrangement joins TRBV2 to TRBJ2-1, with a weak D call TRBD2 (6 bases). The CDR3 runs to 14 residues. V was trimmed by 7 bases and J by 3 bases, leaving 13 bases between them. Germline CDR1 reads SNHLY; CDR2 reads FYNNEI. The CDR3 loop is CASTSRGGYNEQFF. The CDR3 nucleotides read TGTGCCAGCACTAGTAGGGGAGGCTACAATGAGCAGTTCTTC.

CDR3 amino acids: CSVEGLGTAYGYTF. CDR3 nucleotide sequence: TGCAGCGTTGAAGGGTTGGGGACAGCCTATGGCTACACCTTC. The V call is TRBV29-1, the J call TRBJ1-2; 7 bases are shared with TRBD1. This CDR3 is built from 14 residues. The germline V gene encodes CDR1 SQVTM and CDR2 ANQGSEA. J was trimmed by 4 bases and V by 1 base; bases with no gene match: 6.

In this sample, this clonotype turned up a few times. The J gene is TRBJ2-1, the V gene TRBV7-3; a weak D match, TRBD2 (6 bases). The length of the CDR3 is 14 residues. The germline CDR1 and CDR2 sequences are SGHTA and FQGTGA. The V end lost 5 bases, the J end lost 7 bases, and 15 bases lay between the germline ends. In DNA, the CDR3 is TGTGCCAGCAGCATGGGACTCCCGGGGAATGAGCAGTTCTTC. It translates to CASSMGLPGNEQFF.

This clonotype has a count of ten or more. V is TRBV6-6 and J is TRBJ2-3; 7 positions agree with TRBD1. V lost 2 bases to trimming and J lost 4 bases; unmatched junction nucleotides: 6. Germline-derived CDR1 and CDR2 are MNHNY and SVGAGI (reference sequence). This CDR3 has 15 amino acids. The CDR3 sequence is CASSYRGRGADTQYF. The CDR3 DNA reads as TGTGCCAGCAGTTACAGGGGGCGCGGAGCAGATACGCAGTATTTT.

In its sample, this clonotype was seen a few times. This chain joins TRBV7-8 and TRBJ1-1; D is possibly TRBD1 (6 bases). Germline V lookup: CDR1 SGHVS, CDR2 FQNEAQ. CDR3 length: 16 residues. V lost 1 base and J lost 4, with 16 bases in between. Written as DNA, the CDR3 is TGTGCCAGCAGCTTAGGACAGGATGGGAGTGCCACTGAAGCTTTCTTT. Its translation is CASSLGQDGSATEAFF.

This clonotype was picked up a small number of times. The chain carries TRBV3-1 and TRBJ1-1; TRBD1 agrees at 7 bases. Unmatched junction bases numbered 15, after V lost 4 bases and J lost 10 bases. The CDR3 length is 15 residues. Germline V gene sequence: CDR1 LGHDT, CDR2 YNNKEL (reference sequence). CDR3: CASSLNNEASGGAFF. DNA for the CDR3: TGTGCCAGCAGCCTAAATAATGAAGCCTCAGGGGGAGCTTTCTTT.

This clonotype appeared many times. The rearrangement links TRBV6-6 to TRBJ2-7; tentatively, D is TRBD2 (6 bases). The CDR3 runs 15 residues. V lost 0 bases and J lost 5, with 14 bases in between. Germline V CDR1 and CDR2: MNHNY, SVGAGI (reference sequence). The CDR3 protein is CASSYSSGSGNEQYF. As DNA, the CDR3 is TGTGCCAGCAGTTACTCCTCCGGGAGCGGTAACGAGCAGTACTTC.

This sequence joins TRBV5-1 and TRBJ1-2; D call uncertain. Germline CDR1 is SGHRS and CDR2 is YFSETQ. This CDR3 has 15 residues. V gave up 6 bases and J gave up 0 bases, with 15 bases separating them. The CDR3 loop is CASTQTPNPNYGYTF. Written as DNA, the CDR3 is TGCGCCAGCACACAGACGCCCAATCCTAACTATGGCTACACCTTC.

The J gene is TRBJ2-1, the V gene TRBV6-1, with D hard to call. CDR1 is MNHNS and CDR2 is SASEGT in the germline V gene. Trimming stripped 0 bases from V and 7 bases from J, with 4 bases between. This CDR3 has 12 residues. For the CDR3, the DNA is TGTGCCAGCAGTGAAGCGATGAATGAGCAGTTCTTC. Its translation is CASSEAMNEQFF.